The 26 T cell receptor beta chains below come from one sample, sequenced in a study of technical replicates of blood from a handful of donors. Only in-frame clones appear in the TCRdb table, and some are missing; sequencing was by immunoSEQ multiplex PCR. The data hold more than 70,000 clones, with about 90% observed a single time. The sample comprised T cells isolated from PBMCs. The receptors stem from a human donor in good health.

The gene calls are TRBV11-3 and TRBJ2-2; possibly TRBD1 for D (6 bases). This CDR3 contains 13 residues. Trimming pared 1 base from V and 7 bases from J, leaving 7 bases between. CDR1 is SGHNT, CDR2 YENEEA, per germline. The CDR3 loop is CASSLAGDGELFF. CDR3 DNA sequence: TGTGCCAGCAGCTTAGCAGGGGACGGGGAGCTGTTTTTT.

This clone was observed a single time. This chain links TRBV5-1 with TRBJ2-6, with 7 bases lining up with TRBD2. The trim removed 0 bases at V and 0 bases at J, leaving 9 bases unmatched. CDR3 length equals 19 residues. CDR1 is SGHRS, CDR2 YFSETQ, per germline. The CDR3 reads CASSLAGRGGFSGANVLTF. The CDR3 bases are TGCGCCAGCAGCTTGGCTGGGAGGGGTGGATTCTCTGGGGCCAACGTCCTGACTTTC.

This rearrangement joins TRBV6-1 to TRBJ2-7; TRBD2 aligns across 13 bases. Trimming at V came to 8 bases and at J to 11 bases, leaving 12 bases not matched to a gene. The germline CDR1 and CDR2 sequences are MNHNS and SASEGT. The CDR3 is 14 residues long. CDR3 protein: CASLRTSGSTGKYF. The CDR3 DNA sequence: TGTGCCAGCTTACGGACTAGCGGGAGTACGGGGAAGTACTTC.

The V gene is TRBV19, the J gene TRBJ2-2, with 10 bases identical to TRBD1. V shed 10 bases and J 3 bases; nucleotides not matched to a gene: 11. CDR1 is LNHDA and CDR2 is SQIVND in the germline V gene (reference sequence). This CDR3 has 16 residues. DNA of the CDR3: TGTGCCACCAAGACAGGGGGCTTCGAGGACACCGGGGAGCTGTTTTTT. Translating gives CATKTGGFEDTGELFF.

This clone was picked up one time. The J gene is TRBJ1-2, the V gene TRBV20-1, with D perhaps matching TRBD1 (5 bases). Trimming cost V 6 bases and J 11 bases, with 13 bases left between them. CDR1 and CDR2 (germline): DFQATT, SNEGSKA (reference sequence). The CDR3 consists of 10 residues. Here the CDR3 DNA reads TGCAGTGCAAGCTTCCGGGGGTACACCTTC. Protein sequence: CSASFRGYTF.

CDR3 DNA: TGCGCCAGCAGCTTGGGACTGAAAGGCAATGAGCAGTTCTTC. Protein: CASSLGLKGNEQFF. This chain joins TRBV5-1 and TRBJ2-1; D is unclear. Germline V lookup: CDR1 SGHRS, CDR2 YFSETQ. This CDR3 is 14 amino acids long. Trimming cost V 0 bases and J 6 bases, with 10 bases left between them.

This chain connects TRBV7-9 to TRBJ1-3, with D hard to call. Deletions cut 5 bases from V and 2 bases from J, with 13 bases between. The germline V gene encodes CDR1 SEHNR and CDR2 FQNEAQ (reference sequence). This CDR3 region has 15 residues. CDR3 nucleotides: TGTGCCAGCAGCCTCGGACTGATGACTGGAAACACCATATATTTT. This codes for CASSLGLMTGNTIYF.

This chain uses TRBV4-1 with TRBJ1-2, with D unresolved. Germline CDR1 reads MGHRA; CDR2 reads YSYEKL. The CDR3 is made up of 15 amino acids. Trimming shortened V by 1 base and J by 5 bases, and 14 bases separated the two germline ends. CDR3 amino acids: CASSQVIPGGYGYTF. CDR3 in DNA: TGCGCCAGCAGCCAAGTGATCCCAGGAGGTTATGGCTACACCTTC.

The chain joins TRBV28 to TRBJ2-1; weak D call: TRBD1 (6 bases). V was cut by 9 bases and J by 10 bases, with 13 bases left in between. The CDR3 runs to 11 residues. CDR1 is MDHEN and CDR2 is SYDVKM in the germline V gene. The CDR3 spells CASTRGREQFF. CDR3 nucleotide sequence: TGTGCCAGTACCAGGGGAAGGGAGCAGTTCTTC.

This sequence joins TRBV19 and TRBJ1-5; D is uncertain. V lost 7 bases and J 3 bases, leaving 13 bases between the germline ends. The CDR3 has 14 amino acids. Germline V gene data show CDR1 as LNHDA and CDR2 as SQIVND (reference sequence). Written as DNA, the CDR3 is TGTGCCAGTAATAAGGGAGGCTACAATCAGCCCCAGCATTTT. This encodes CASNKGGYNQPQHF.

The chain links TRBV9 to TRBJ2-1; 13 nucleotides line up with TRBD2. The germline gives CDR1 SGDLS, CDR2 YYNGEE. After removal of 0 bases from V and 5 bases from J, the junction contained 8 bases not matched to a gene. This CDR3 has 18 amino acids. The CDR3 nucleotides are TGTGCCAGCAGCGTAGGGACTAGCGGGAGCCTTCTCGACAATGAGCAGTTCTTC. Protein: CASSVGTSGSLLDNEQFF. Full variable domain (outside the CDR3, taken from reference TRBV9 and TRBJ2-1): DSGVTQTPKHLITATGQRVTLRCSPRSGDLSVYWYQQSLDQGLQFLIQYYNGEERAKGNILERFSAQQFPDLHSELNLSSLELGDSALYFCASSVGTSGSLLDNEQFFGPGTRLTVL.

The gene calls are TRBV20-1 and TRBJ2-7, with 7 positions matching TRBD1. V shed 7 bases and J 1 base; nucleotides not matched to a gene: 1. Germline CDR1 is DFQATT and CDR2 is SNEGSKA (reference sequence). There are 11 residues in the CDR3. The CDR3 reads CSVGQSYEQYF. The CDR3 nucleotides are TGCAGTGTGGGACAGTCCTACGAGCAGTACTTC.

About this clone itself: A junction end diverges from the germline sequence, so it may reflect a read error. The chain uses TRBV9 and TRBJ1-2; possible D gene TRBD1, 6 bases. CDR3 length equals 11 residues. CDR1 and CDR2 (germline): SGDLS, YYNGEE. CDR3 region: CASTGRGPVAF. The CDR3 bases are TGTGCCAGCACCGGGCGGGGGCCCGTAGCTTTC.

CDR3 nucleotide sequence: TGTGCCAGCAGTTTACATCTGTCGGACTACCTGTACGAGCAGTACTTC. Protein sequence: CASSLHLSDYLYEQYF. This rearrangement joins TRBV28 to TRBJ2-7; D possibly corresponds to TRBD2 (6 bases). V lost 2 bases to trimming and J lost 4 bases, with 18 bases between them. This CDR3 is built from 16 residues. Germline loops: CDR1 MDHEN, CDR2 SYDVKM.

The chain employs TRBV5-1 and TRBJ2-1; possibly TRBD2 for D (6 bases). The CDR3 runs 12 residues. The germline V gene encodes CDR1 SGHRS and CDR2 YFSETQ. V was cut by 3 bases and J by 6 bases, with 7 bases left in between. The CDR3 protein is CASSWGGNEQFF. Written as DNA, the CDR3 is TGCGCCAGCAGCTGGGGAGGCAATGAGCAGTTCTTC.

The gene calls are TRBV28 and TRBJ2-7; no definite D call. V was pared by 3 bases and J by 4 bases, with 7 bases between. CDR1 and CDR2 from the germline V gene are MDHEN and SYDVKM. This CDR3 is 12 amino acids long. The CDR3 DNA reads as TGTGCCAGCAGTTTGCCGAGTTACGAGCAGTACTTC. Encoded protein: CASSLPSYEQYF. The complete variable domain, with remaining parts taken from reference TRBV28 and TRBJ2-7, reads DVKVTQSSRYLVKRTGEKVFLECVQDMDHENMFWYRQDPGLGLRLIYFSYDVKMKEKGDIPEGYSVSREKKERFSLILESASTNQTSMYLCASSLPSYEQYFGPGTRLTVT.

This clone was picked up one time. The gene calls are TRBV19 and TRBJ1-6, with D possibly matching TRBD1 (6 bases). The CDR3 sequence is 16 residues long. Germline CDR1 is LNHDA and CDR2 is SQIVND (reference sequence). Trimming took 4 bases from V and 6 from J, leaving 16 bases between them. CDR3 residues: CASSNDRRGGNSPLHF. CDR3 nucleotide sequence: TGTGCCAGTAGTAATGACAGGCGTGGGGGTAATTCACCCCTCCACTTT.

The rearrangement uses TRBV6-5 and TRBJ2-3, with D perhaps TRBD2 (6 bases). Germline V gene data show CDR1 as MNHEY and CDR2 as SVGAGI. V was cut by 5 bases and J by 2 bases, with 11 bases left in between. This CDR3 region has 14 residues. The CDR3 DNA reads TGTGCCAGCAGTCGGGACTTCGCCACAGATACGCAGTATTTT. It yields the protein CASSRDFATDTQYF.

J is TRBJ1-3 and V is TRBV7-2, with D hard to call. The CDR3 covers 15 residues. Trimming cost V 2 bases and J 1 base, with 9 bases left between them. Per germline, CDR1 SGHTA and CDR2 FQGNSA. CDR3 loop: CASSLSPGSGNTIYF. The CDR3 DNA reads TGTGCCAGCAGCTTATCTCCGGGTTCTGGAAACACCATATATTTT.

The chain employs TRBV29-1 and TRBJ2-5; D is ambiguous. Germline V lookup: CDR1 SQVTM, CDR2 ANQGSEA. CDR3 length: 12 residues. CDR3 in amino acids: CSGATEHSAQYF. The CDR3 DNA reads TGCAGTGGAGCCACCGAACATTCGGCCCAGTACTTC.

The chain recombines TRBV30 with TRBJ2-3, with TRBD1 matching 7 bases. J was trimmed by 2 bases and V by 6 bases; bases with no gene match: 14. This CDR3 is built from 16 residues. Germline lookup yields CDR1 GTSNPN and CDR2 SVGIG (reference sequence). The CDR3 reads CACSRDDREYTDTQYF. CDR3 sequence (DNA): TGTGCCTGCAGTCGCGACGACAGGGAATACACAGATACGCAGTATTTT.

The chain is built from TRBV28 and TRBJ2-5; 13 positions agree with TRBD2. The CDR3 is 14 amino acids. V shed 5 bases, J shed 3 bases, and the junction held 0 bases outside the gene matches. CDR1 and CDR2 (germline): MDHEN, SYDVKM. The CDR3 loop is CASSGLAGEETQYF. For the CDR3, the DNA is TGTGCCAGCAGTGGACTAGCGGGAGAAGAGACCCAGTACTTC.

The chain employs TRBV7-3 and TRBJ2-1; D perhaps matches TRBD1 (6 bases). CDR1 and CDR2 from the germline V gene are SGHTA and FQGTGA. The ends were cut back, 2 bases at V and 2 bases at J, with 13 bases in the middle. This CDR3 is 16 amino acids long. The CDR3 reads CASSLGGARAYNEQFF. Written as DNA, the CDR3 is TGTGCCAGCAGCTTAGGGGGCGCCCGTGCCTACAATGAGCAGTTCTTC. Drawing the rest from reference TRBV7-3 and TRBJ2-1, the complete variable domain is GAGVSQTPSNKVTEKGKYVELRCDPISGHTALYWYRQSLGQGPEFLIYFQGTGAADDSGLPNDRFFAVRPEGSVSTLKIQRTERGDSAVYLCASSLGGARAYNEQFFGPGTRLTVL.

V gene TRBV6-5 combines with J gene TRBJ2-2; possibly TRBD2 for D (6 bases). The V gene's germline CDR1 is MNHEY and CDR2 SVGAGI. This CDR3 is 13 amino acids long. Trimming took 7 bases from V and 6 from J, leaving 12 bases between them. In DNA form, the CDR3 reads TGTGCCAGCACCGAAACTAGCCCCGGGGAGCTGTTTTTT. This encodes CASTETSPGELFF.

This rearrangement joins TRBV30 to TRBJ1-5, with D possibly being TRBD1 (6 bases). The CDR3 extends over 13 amino acids. The germline gives CDR1 GTSNPN, CDR2 SVGIG (reference sequence). Trimming left V 5 bases short and J 4 bases short, with 12 bases between. CDR3 DNA sequence: TGTGCCTGGTCTAGGGGGAGAAATCAGCCCCAGCATTTT. Encoded protein: CAWSRGRNQPQHF.

In this sample, this clone turned up a few times. The rearrangement uses TRBV2 and TRBJ1-6; D is undetermined. The CDR3 is 15 residues long. Germline values: CDR1 SNHLY, CDR2 FYNNEI. V was clipped by 8 bases and J by 0 bases, with 11 bases between them. The CDR3 sequence: CASDQRDSYNSPLHF. CDR3 in DNA: TGTGCCAGCGACCAGAGGGACTCCTATAATTCACCCCTCCACTTT.